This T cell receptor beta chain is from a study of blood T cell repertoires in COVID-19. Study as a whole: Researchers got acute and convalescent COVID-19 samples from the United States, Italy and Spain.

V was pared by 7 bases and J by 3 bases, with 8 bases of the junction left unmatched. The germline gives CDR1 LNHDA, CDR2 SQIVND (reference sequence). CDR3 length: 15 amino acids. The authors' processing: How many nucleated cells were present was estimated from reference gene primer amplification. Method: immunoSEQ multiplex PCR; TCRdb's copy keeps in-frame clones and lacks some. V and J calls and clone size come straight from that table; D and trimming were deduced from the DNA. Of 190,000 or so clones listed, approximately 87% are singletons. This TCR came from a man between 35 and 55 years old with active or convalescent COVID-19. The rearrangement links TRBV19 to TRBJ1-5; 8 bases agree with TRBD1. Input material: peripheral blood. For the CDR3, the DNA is TGTGCCAGTATTACCGGGACAGGCCTCAATCAGCCCCAGCATTTT. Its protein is CASITGTGLNQPQHF.